This T cell receptor beta chain was sequenced during a study of blood T cell repertoires in COVID-19. Whole-study context: Samples of COVID-19 (acute and convalescent) were obtained from the United States, Italy and Spain. In each case, the material was cDNA or gDNA derived from T cells, B-cell-depleted T cells, or PBMCs.

Authors' analysis steps: The authors estimated nucleated cell counts from reference gene primer amplification. Clones were sequenced by immunoSEQ multiplex PCR, and TCRdb holds only the in-frame ones, with some missing. The V and J calls and clone size are taken from that table; D and trimming were inferred from the DNA. Among roughly 120,000 clones listed, 85% were seen once. The length of the CDR3 is 14 residues. V lost 4 bases to trimming and J lost 4 bases; unmatched junction nucleotides: 2. Per germline, CDR1 MNHEY and CDR2 SVGEGT. The rearrangement uses TRBV6-2 or TRBV6-3 and TRBJ1-2, with 11 bases identical to TRBD1. This TCR derives from a human donor in a cohort sampled during active COVID-19. Sequenced: peripheral blood. The CDR3 bases are TGTGCCAGCAGTTTCGGGACAGGGGGCTATGGCTACACCTTC. Protein: CASSFGTGGYGYTF.